The T cell receptor beta chain under discussion was sequenced for a study of blood T cell repertoires in COVID-19. Study at large: Collection of acute and convalescent COVID-19 samples took place in the United States, Italy and Spain. Sources were T cells, B-cell-depleted T cells, or PBMCs; the material itself was cDNA or gDNA.

This CDR3 spans 12 amino acids. The J segment lost 4 bases and the V segment lost 4 bases, leaving 1 base of the junction unmatched. The germline V gene has CDR1 SGHRS and CDR2 YFSETQ. The authors' processing: The assay estimated nucleated cells by amplifying reference gene primers. Profiling relied on immunoSEQ multiplex PCR, and the TCRdb table lists in-frame clones only, not all of them. V, J and clone size derive from that table, while D and trimming were established from the DNA sequence. The table lists over 600,000 clones, around 90% of them singletons, with over 0.2% in the top ten. The J gene is TRBJ2-5, the V gene TRBV5-1, with TRBD2 matching over 7 bases. This TCR was sampled from a young woman with acute or convalescent COVID-19. Sequenced material: peripheral blood. CDR3 DNA: TGCGCCAGCAGCAGACTAGCAGAGACCCAGTACTTC. It translates to CASSRLAETQYF.